This T cell receptor beta chain was sequenced for a study of OX40 agonist ivuxolimab in advanced cancers. Across the study: Every 2 weeks, patients got intravenous ivuxolimab at one of six dose levels (0.01-10 mg/kg). Notes on the study in general: Normalized T-cell clonal expansion was also low in a subset of nonresponders. Undetermined was the antigen specificity of the expanded peripheral T cells.

Repertoires were generated with immunoSEQ multiplex PCR, while TCRdb's copy carries only in-frame clones and drops some. The sample records just over 90,000 clones, roughly 92% being singletons. V trimming: 3 bases; J trimming: 2 bases; junction bases outside the gene matches: 2. In germline, CDR1 is SGHNT, CDR2 YYREEE (reference sequence). The CDR3 totals 13 residues. On this clone itself: As yet, its antigen is unknown.

The receptor was derived from an adult with an advanced solid tumor such as melanoma, head and neck, liver or kidney cancer. The rearrangement joins TRBV5-4 to TRBJ2-7, with 7 bases that match TRBD1. Material: CD4+ or CD8+ T cells sorted from blood, obtained in a trial of the OX40 agonist ivuxolimab. In DNA form, the CDR3 reads TGTGCCAGCAGCTCCGGGACAGCCTACGAGCAGTACTTC. Protein: CASSSGTAYEQYF.